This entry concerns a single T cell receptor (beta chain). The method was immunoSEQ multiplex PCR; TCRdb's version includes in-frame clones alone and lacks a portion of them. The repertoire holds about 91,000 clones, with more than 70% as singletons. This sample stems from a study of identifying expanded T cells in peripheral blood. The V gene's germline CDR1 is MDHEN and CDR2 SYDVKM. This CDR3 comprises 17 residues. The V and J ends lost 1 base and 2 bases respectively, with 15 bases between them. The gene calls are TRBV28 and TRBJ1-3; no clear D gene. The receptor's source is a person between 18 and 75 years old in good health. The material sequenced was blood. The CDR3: CASSLFAQEEAGNTIYF. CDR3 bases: TGTGCCAGCAGTTTATTCGCACAAGAGGAGGCTGGAAACACCATATATTTT.